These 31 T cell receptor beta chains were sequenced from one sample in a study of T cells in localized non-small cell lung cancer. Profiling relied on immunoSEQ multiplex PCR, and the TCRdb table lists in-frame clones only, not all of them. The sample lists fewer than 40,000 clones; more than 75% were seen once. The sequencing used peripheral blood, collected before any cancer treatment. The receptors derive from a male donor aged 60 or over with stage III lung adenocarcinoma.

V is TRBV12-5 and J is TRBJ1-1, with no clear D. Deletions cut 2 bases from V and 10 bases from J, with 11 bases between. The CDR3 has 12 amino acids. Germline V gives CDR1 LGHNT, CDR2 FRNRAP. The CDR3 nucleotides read TGTGCTAGTGGTTTGACGACGACCGGAGCTTTCTTT. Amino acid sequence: CASGLTTTGAFF. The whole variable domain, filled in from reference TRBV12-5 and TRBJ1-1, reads DARVTQTPRHKVTEMGQEVTMRCQPILGHNTVFWYRQTMMQGLELLAYFRNRAPLDDSGMPKDRFSAEMPDATLATLKIQPSEPRDSAVYFCASGLTTTGAFFGQGTRLTVV.

The CDR3 nucleotides read TGTGCCAGTAGTTTCGGCAGGAACACTGAAGCTTTCTTT. Translated: CASSFGRNTEAFF. The genes are TRBV19 and TRBJ1-1; D remains ambiguous. The CDR3 loop spans 13 amino acids. V lost 5 bases and J lost 1, with 8 bases in between. Germline CDR1 is LNHDA and CDR2 is SQIVND (reference sequence).

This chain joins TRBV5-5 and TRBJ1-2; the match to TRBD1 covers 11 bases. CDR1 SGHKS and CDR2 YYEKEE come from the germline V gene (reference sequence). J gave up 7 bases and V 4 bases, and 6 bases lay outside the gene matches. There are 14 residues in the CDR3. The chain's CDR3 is CASSMGTGGGGYTF. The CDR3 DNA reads TGTGCCAGCAGCATGGGGACAGGGGGAGGTGGCTACACCTTC.

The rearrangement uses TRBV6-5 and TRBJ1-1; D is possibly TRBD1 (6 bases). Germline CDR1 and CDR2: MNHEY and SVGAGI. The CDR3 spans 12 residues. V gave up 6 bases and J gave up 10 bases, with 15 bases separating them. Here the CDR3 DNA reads TGTGCCAGCAGCCCTTCAGGGGTTGCAGCTTTCTTT. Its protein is CASSPSGVAAFF.

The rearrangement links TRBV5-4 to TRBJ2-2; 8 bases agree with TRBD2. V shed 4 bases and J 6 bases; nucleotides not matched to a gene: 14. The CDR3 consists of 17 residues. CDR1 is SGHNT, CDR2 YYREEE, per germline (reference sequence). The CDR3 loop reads CASSTPVGGGPAGELFF. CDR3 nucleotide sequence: TGTGCCAGCAGCACCCCGGTCGGGGGGGGGCCAGCCGGGGAGCTGTTTTTT.

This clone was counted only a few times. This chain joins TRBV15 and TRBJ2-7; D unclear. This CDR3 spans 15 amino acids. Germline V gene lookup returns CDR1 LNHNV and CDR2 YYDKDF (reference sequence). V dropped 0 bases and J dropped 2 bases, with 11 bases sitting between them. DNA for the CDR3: TGTGCCACCAGCAGAGATGTCGGCTGGGCCTACGAGCAGTACTTC. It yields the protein CATSRDVGWAYEQYF. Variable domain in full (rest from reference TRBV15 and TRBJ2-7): DAMVIQNPRYQVTQFGKPVTLSCSQTLNHNVMYWYQQKSSQAPKLLFHYYDKDFNNEADTPDNFQSRRPNTSFCFLDIRSPGLGDTAMYLCATSRDVGWAYEQYFGPGTRLTVT.

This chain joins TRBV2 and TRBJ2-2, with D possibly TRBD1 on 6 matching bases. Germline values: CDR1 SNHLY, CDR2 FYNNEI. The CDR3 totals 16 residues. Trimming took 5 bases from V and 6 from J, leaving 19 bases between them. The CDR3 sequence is CASSTSGTSLSGELFF. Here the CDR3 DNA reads TGTGCCAGCAGTACTTCCGGGACAAGTCTCTCCGGGGAGCTGTTTTTT.

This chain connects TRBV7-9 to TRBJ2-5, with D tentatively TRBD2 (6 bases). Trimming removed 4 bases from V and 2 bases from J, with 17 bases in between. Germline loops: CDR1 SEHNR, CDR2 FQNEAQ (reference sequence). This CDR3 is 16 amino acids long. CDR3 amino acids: CASSSPSGETQETQYF. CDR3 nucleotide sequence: TGTGCCAGCAGCTCCCCGTCGGGGGAAACTCAAGAGACCCAGTACTTC.

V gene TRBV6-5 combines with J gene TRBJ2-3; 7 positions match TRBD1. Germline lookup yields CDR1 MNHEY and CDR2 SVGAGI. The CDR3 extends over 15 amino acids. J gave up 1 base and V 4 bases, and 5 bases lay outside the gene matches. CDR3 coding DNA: TGTGCCAGCAGTTCGGACAGGAGCCGCACAGATACGCAGTATTTT. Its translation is CASSSDRSRTDTQYF.

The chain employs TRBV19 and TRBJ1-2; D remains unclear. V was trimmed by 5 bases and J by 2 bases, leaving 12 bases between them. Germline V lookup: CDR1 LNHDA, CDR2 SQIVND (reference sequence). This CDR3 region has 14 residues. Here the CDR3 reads CASSPSGVNYGYTF. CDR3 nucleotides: TGTGCCAGTAGTCCCTCTGGGGTCAACTATGGCTACACCTTC.

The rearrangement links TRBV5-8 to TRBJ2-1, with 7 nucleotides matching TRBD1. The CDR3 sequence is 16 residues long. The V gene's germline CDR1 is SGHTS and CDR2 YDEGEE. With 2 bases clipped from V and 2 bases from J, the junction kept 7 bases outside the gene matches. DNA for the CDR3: TGTGCCAGCAGCTTCACAGGGGTAGGCCCCTACAATGAGCAGTTCTTC. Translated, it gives CASSFTGVGPYNEQFF.

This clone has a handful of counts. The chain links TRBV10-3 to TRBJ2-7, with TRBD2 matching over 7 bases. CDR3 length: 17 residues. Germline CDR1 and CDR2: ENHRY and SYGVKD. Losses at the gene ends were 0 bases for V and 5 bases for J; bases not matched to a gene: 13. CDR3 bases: TGTGCCATCAGTGAGTCGGACGGCGGGAGAGGTGGAAACGAGCAGTACTTC. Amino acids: CAISESDGGRGGNEQYF.

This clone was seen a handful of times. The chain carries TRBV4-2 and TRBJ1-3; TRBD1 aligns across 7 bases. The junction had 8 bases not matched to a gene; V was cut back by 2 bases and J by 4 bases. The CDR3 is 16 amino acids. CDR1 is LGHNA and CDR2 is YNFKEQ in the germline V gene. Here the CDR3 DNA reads TGTGCCAGCAGCCAACTACAGGGGAATAGGGGAAACACCATATATTTT. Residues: CASSQLQGNRGNTIYF.

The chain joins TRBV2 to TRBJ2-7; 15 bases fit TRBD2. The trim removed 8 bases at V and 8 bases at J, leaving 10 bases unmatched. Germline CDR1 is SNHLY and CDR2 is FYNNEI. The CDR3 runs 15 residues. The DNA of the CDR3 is TGTGCCAGCTCCGTGAGGACTAGCGGGGGGGGGAAGCAGTACTTC. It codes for CASSVRTSGGGKQYF.

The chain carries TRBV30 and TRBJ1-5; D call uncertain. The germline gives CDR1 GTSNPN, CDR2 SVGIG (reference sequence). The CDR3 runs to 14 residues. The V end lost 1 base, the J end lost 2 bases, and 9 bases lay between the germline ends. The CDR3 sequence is CAWSAVGRNQPQHF. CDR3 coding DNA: TGTGCCTGGAGTGCAGTCGGACGCAATCAGCCCCAGCATTTT. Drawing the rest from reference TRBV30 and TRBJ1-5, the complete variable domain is SQTIHQWPATLVQPVGSPLSLECTVEGTSNPNLYWYRQAAGRGLQLLFYSVGIGQISSEVPQNLSASRPQDRQFILSSKKLLLSDSGFYLCAWSAVGRNQPQHFGDGTRLSIL.

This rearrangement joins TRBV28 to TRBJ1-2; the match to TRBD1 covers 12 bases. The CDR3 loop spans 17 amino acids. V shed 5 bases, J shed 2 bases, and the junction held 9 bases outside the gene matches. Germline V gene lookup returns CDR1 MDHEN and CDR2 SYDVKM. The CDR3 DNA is TGTGCCAGCAGTATACCGGGACAGGGGGCAGCAAACTATGGCTACACCTTC. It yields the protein CASSIPGQGAANYGYTF.

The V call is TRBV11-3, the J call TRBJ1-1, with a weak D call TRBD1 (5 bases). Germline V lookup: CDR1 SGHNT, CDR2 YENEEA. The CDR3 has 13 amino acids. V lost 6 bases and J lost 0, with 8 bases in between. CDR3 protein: CASSQGLNTEAFF. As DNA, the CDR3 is TGTGCCAGCAGTCAGGGACTGAACACTGAAGCTTTCTTT.

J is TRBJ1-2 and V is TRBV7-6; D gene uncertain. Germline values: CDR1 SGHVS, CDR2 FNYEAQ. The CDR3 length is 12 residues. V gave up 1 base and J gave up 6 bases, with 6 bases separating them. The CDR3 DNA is TGTGCCAGCAGCTTAGACGGAAATGGCTACACCTTC. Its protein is CASSLDGNGYTF.

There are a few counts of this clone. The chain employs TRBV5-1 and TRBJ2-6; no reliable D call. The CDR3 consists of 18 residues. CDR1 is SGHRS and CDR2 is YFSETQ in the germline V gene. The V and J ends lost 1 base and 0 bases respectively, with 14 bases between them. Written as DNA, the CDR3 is TGCGCCAGCAGCTTGTCCATACCCGGAGCCTCTGGGGCCAACGTCCTGACTTTC. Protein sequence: CASSLSIPGASGANVLTF.

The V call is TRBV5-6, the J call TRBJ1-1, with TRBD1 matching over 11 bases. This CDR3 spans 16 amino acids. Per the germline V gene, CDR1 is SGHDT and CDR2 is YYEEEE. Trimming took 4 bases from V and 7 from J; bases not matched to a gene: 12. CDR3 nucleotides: TGTGCCAGCAGCCCGAGAGGACAGGGGGCTGATGGTGAAGCTTTCTTT. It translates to CASSPRGQGADGEAFF.

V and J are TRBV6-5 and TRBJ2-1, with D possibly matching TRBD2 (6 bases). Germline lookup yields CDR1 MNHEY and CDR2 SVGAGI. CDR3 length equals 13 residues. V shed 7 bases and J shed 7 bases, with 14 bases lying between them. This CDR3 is CASTLRERNEQFF. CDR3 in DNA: TGTGCCAGCACCCTACGGGAGAGGAATGAGCAGTTCTTC.

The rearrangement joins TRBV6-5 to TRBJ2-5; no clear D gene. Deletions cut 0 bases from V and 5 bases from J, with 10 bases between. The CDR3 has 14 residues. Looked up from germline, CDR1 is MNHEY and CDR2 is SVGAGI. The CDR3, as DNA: TGTGCCAGCAGTTACTCGATGGGTACGGAGACCCAGTACTTC. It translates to CASSYSMGTETQYF.

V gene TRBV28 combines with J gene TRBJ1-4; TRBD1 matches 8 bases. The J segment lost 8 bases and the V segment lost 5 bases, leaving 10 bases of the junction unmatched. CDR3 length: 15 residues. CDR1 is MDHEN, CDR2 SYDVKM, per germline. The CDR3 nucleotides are TGTGCCAGCAGTCCCGGACAGGGTGGTGTGGAAAAACTGTTTTTT. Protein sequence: CASSPGQGGVEKLFF.

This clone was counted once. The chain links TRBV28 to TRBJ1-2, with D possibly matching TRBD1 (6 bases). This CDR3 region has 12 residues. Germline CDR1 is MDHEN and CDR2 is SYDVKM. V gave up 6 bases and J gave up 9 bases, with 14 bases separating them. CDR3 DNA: TGTGCCAGCAGGGGCAGGGGCGGCTGCTACACCTTC. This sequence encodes CASRGRGGCYTF.

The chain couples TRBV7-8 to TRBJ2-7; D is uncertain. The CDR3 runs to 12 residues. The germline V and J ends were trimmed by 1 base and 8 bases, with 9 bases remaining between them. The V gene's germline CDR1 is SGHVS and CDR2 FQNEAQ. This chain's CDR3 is CASSLDRRQQYF. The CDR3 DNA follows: TGTGCCAGCAGCTTAGATCGGCGACAGCAGTACTTC.

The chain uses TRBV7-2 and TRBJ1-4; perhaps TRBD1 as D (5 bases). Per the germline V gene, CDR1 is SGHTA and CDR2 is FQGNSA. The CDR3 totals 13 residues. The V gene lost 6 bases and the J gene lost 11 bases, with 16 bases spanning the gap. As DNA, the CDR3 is TGTGCCAGCAGTCCATCCCGGGGGGAGAAACTGTTTTTT. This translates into CASSPSRGEKLFF.

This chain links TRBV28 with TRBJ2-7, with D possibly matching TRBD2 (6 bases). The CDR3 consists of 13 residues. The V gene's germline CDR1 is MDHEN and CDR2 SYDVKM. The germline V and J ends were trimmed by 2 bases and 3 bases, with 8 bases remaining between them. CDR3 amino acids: CASSLGGFYEQYF. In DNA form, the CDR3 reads TGTGCCAGCAGTTTAGGGGGGTTCTACGAGCAGTACTTC. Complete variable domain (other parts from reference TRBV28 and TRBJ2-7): DVKVTQSSRYLVKRTGEKVFLECVQDMDHENMFWYRQDPGLGLRLIYFSYDVKMKEKGDIPEGYSVSREKKERFSLILESASTNQTSMYLCASSLGGFYEQYFGPGTRLTVT.

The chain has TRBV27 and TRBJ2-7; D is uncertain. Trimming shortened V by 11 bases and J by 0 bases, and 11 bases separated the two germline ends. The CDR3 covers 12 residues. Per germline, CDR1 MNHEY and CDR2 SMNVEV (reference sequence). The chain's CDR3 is CASFGSSYEQYF. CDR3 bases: TGTGCCTCCTTTGGCAGCTCCTACGAGCAGTACTTC.

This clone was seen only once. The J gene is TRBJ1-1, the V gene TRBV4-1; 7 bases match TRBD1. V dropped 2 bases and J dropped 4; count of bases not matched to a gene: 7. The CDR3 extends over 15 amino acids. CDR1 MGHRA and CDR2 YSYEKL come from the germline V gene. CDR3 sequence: CASSQTGVGFTEAFF. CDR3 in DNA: TGCGCCAGCAGCCAAACAGGGGTGGGTTTCACTGAAGCTTTCTTT.

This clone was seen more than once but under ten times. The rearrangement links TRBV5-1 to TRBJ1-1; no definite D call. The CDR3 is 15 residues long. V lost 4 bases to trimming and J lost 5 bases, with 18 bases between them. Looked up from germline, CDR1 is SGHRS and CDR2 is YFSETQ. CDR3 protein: CASSTSTVIGTEAFF. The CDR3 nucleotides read TGCGCCAGCAGCACAAGTACCGTGATAGGGACTGAAGCTTTCTTT.

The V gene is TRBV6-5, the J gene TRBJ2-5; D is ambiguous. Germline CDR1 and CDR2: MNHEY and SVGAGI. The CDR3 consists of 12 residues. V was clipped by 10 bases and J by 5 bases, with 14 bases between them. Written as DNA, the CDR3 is TGTGCCACCAGATCGGTTGCGGAGACCCAGTACTTC. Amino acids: CATRSVAETQYF.